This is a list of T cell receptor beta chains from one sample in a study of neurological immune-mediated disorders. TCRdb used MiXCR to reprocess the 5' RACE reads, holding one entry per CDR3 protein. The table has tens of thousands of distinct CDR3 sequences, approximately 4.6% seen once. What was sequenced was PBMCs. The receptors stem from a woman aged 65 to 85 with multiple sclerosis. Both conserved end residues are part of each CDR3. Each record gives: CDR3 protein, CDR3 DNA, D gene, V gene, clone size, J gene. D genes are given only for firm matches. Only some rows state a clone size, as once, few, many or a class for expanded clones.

CDR3 protein: CASSLGQGAKNIQYF; CDR3 DNA: TGCGCCAGCAGCTTGGGACAGGGGGCCAAAAACATTCAGTACTTC; D gene: TRBD1; V gene: TRBV5-1; clone size: many; J gene: TRBJ2-4
CDR3 protein: CASSGSAGTGSYEQYF; CDR3 DNA: TGTGCCAGCAGTGGCTCTGCAGGGACAGGGTCCTACGAGCAGTACTTC; D gene: TRBD1; V gene: TRBV25-1; clone size: -; J gene: TRBJ2-7
CDR3 protein: CASSYSKAGVGFRPQHF; CDR3 DNA: TGTGCCAGCAGTTACTCGAAGGCAGGGGTAGGGTTTCGGCCCCAGCATTTT; D gene: -; V gene: TRBV6-2/TRBV6-3; clone size: many; J gene: TRBJ1-5
CDR3 protein: CASRSTGGAGYTF; CDR3 DNA: TGTGCCAGCAGGTCGACAGGGGGCGCGGGCTACACCTTC; D gene: TRBD1; V gene: TRBV12-3/TRBV12-4; clone size: many; J gene: TRBJ1-2
CDR3 protein: CASSYSGGEQYF; CDR3 DNA: TGTGCCAGCAGTTACTCGGGGGGGGAGCAGTACTTC; D gene: TRBD2; V gene: TRBV6-5; clone size: many; J gene: TRBJ2-7
CDR3 protein: CASSRLRDNEQFF; CDR3 DNA: TGTGCCAGCTCACGGCTCCGGGACAATGAGCAGTTCTTC; D gene: -; V gene: TRBV18; clone size: many; J gene: TRBJ2-1
CDR3 protein: CASRLAGSYNEQFF; CDR3 DNA: TGTGCCAGCCGACTAGCGGGATCCTACAATGAGCAGTTCTTC; D gene: TRBD2; V gene: TRBV7-9; clone size: many; J gene: TRBJ2-1
CDR3 protein: CASSPRSMNTEAFF; CDR3 DNA: TGTGCCAGCAGCCCGCGATCAATGAACACTGAAGCTTTCTTT; D gene: -; V gene: TRBV7-2; clone size: many; J gene: TRBJ1-1
CDR3 protein: CATSSGYNEQFF; CDR3 DNA: TGTGCCACCAGTTCTGGTTACAATGAGCAGTTCTTC; D gene: -; V gene: TRBV24-1; clone size: many; J gene: TRBJ2-1
CDR3 protein: CASSRGQETQYF; CDR3 DNA: TGTGCCAGCAGCCGCGGTCAAGAGACCCAGTACTTC; D gene: -; V gene: TRBV7-2; clone size: many; J gene: TRBJ2-5
CDR3 protein: CASSPGLNEQFF; CDR3 DNA: TGTGCCAGCAGCCCAGGACTAAATGAGCAGTTCTTC; D gene: -; V gene: TRBV7-2; clone size: many; J gene: TRBJ2-1
CDR3 protein: CASSARSGTGDGYTF; CDR3 DNA: TGTGCCAGCAGCGCCCGGTCAGGGACAGGGGATGGCTACACCTTC; D gene: TRBD1; V gene: TRBV7-9; clone size: few; J gene: TRBJ1-2
CDR3 protein: CSASKRDSTYEQYF; CDR3 DNA: TGCAGTGCTAGCAAGAGGGACAGCACCTACGAGCAGTACTTC; D gene: TRBD1; V gene: TRBV20-1; clone size: few; J gene: TRBJ2-7
CDR3 protein: CASRYRGLNTEAFF; CDR3 DNA: TGTGCCAGCAGGTACAGGGGGCTGAACACTGAAGCTTTCTTT; D gene: TRBD1; V gene: TRBV2; clone size: many; J gene: TRBJ1-1
CDR3 protein: CSAPGTSGEQFF; CDR3 DNA: TGCAGTGCTCCCGGGACTAGCGGAGAGCAGTTCTTC; D gene: TRBD2; V gene: TRBV20-1; clone size: many; J gene: TRBJ2-1
CDR3 protein: CSAGGRIEQFF; CDR3 DNA: TGCAGTGCTGGGGGTCGGATTGAGCAGTTCTTC; D gene: -; V gene: TRBV20-1; clone size: many; J gene: TRBJ2-1
CDR3 protein: CASSLERGTEAFF; CDR3 DNA: TGTGCCAGCAGCTTGGAGCGCGGCACTGAAGCTTTCTTT; D gene: -; V gene: TRBV5-6; clone size: many; J gene: TRBJ1-1
CDR3 protein: CASSQGTSGYNEQFF; CDR3 DNA: TGCGCCAGCAGCCAAGGGACTAGCGGGTACAATGAGCAGTTCTTC; D gene: TRBD2; V gene: TRBV4-3; clone size: many; J gene: TRBJ2-1
CDR3 protein: CASSPRTIRNTDTQYF; CDR3 DNA: TGCGCCAGCAGCCCCCGGACTATTCGGAACACAGATACGCAGTATTTT; D gene: -; V gene: TRBV5-1; clone size: many; J gene: TRBJ2-3
CDR3 protein: CASSLATQNSRQPQHF; CDR3 DNA: TGTGCCAGCAGCTTAGCCACCCAAAATAGTCGGCAGCCCCAGCATTTT; D gene: -; V gene: TRBV5-8; clone size: many; J gene: TRBJ1-5
CDR3 protein: CASSLAIQGARTEAFF; CDR3 DNA: TGTGCCAGCAGTTTAGCCATACAGGGGGCGAGAACTGAAGCTTTCTTT; D gene: TRBD1; V gene: TRBV12-3/TRBV12-4; clone size: many; J gene: TRBJ1-1
CDR3 protein: CASSLDGGGSDTQYF; CDR3 DNA: TGTGCCAGCAGCTTAGACGGAGGAGGCTCAGATACGCAGTATTTT; D gene: -; V gene: TRBV7-9; clone size: many; J gene: TRBJ2-3
CDR3 protein: CASSPTVLTTESTEAFF; CDR3 DNA: TGCGCCAGCAGCCCTACAGTTCTGACCACCGAGAGCACTGAAGCTTTCTTT; D gene: -; V gene: TRBV5-1; clone size: many; J gene: TRBJ1-1
CDR3 protein: CSARGPRENEQFF; CDR3 DNA: TGCAGTGCTAGGGGACCCCGGGAAAATGAGCAGTTCTTC; D gene: -; V gene: TRBV20-1; clone size: many; J gene: TRBJ2-1
CDR3 protein: CSARYRGGFDTQYF; CDR3 DNA: TGCAGTGCTAGGTACCGGGGAGGTTTCGATACGCAGTATTTT; D gene: -; V gene: TRBV20-1; clone size: many; J gene: TRBJ2-3
CDR3 protein: CASSLRTQGTEAFF; CDR3 DNA: TGTGCCAGCAGCTTAAGGACACAGGGAACTGAAGCTTTCTTT; D gene: -; V gene: TRBV11-2; clone size: many; J gene: TRBJ1-1
CDR3 protein: CASSFLQGENTIYF; CDR3 DNA: TGCGCCAGCAGTTTTCTGCAGGGGGAAAACACCATATATTTT; D gene: TRBD1; V gene: TRBV4-1; clone size: many; J gene: TRBJ1-3
CDR3 protein: CASSFWAENIQYF; CDR3 DNA: TGTGCCAGCAGTTTTTGGGCCGAAAACATTCAGTACTTC; D gene: -; V gene: TRBV12-3/TRBV12-4; clone size: many; J gene: TRBJ2-4
CDR3 protein: CASSRPGYIQYF; CDR3 DNA: TGTGCCAGCAGTCGACCGGGGTACATTCAGTACTTC; D gene: -; V gene: TRBV12-3/TRBV12-4; clone size: many; J gene: TRBJ2-4
CDR3 protein: CSATTSGRSSYNEQFF; CDR3 DNA: TGCAGTGCTACCACTAGCGGGAGGTCGTCCTACAATGAGCAGTTCTTC; D gene: TRBD2; V gene: TRBV20-1; clone size: many; J gene: TRBJ2-1
CDR3 protein: CASSWTSEGNTQYF; CDR3 DNA: TGTGCCAGCAGCTGGACTAGCGAGGGGAATACGCAGTATTTT; D gene: TRBD2; V gene: TRBV7-9; clone size: -; J gene: TRBJ2-3
CDR3 protein: CSAATGLAPDTQYF; CDR3 DNA: TGCAGCGCCGCAACTGGACTAGCGCCAGATACGCAGTATTTT; D gene: TRBD2; V gene: TRBV29-1; clone size: -; J gene: TRBJ2-3
CDR3 protein: CATSRGRDRGLEQFF; CDR3 DNA: TGTGCCACCAGCAGAGGCCGGGACAGGGGGCTTGAGCAGTTCTTC; D gene: TRBD1; V gene: TRBV15; clone size: many; J gene: TRBJ2-1
CDR3 protein: CASSSGTSMNTGELFF; CDR3 DNA: TGTGCCAGCAGCTCGGGGACTAGTATGAACACCGGGGAGCTGTTTTTT; D gene: TRBD2; V gene: TRBV9; clone size: many; J gene: TRBJ2-2
CDR3 protein: CASSEGTGGYEQYF; CDR3 DNA: TGTGCCAGCAGTGAAGGGACAGGGGGCTACGAGCAGTACTTC; D gene: TRBD1; V gene: TRBV6-1; clone size: many; J gene: TRBJ2-7
CDR3 protein: CATSRDRGTLLGKNIQYF; CDR3 DNA: TGTGCCACCAGCAGAGATCGCGGGACCCTCCTAGGCAAAAACATTCAGTACTTC; D gene: -; V gene: TRBV15; clone size: -; J gene: TRBJ2-4
CDR3 protein: CAITGGLTEAFF; CDR3 DNA: TGTGCCATCACAGGGGGCTTGACTGAAGCTTTCTTT; D gene: TRBD1; V gene: TRBV11-2; clone size: many; J gene: TRBJ1-1
CDR3 protein: CASSPVAGVPYEQYF; CDR3 DNA: TGCGCCAGCAGCCCCGTAGCGGGAGTCCCCTACGAGCAGTACTTC; D gene: TRBD2; V gene: TRBV4-3; clone size: many; J gene: TRBJ2-7
CDR3 protein: CSATLAGGPYEQYF; CDR3 DNA: TGCAGTGCCACCCTAGCGGGAGGGCCCTACGAGCAGTACTTC; D gene: TRBD2; V gene: TRBV20-1; clone size: many; J gene: TRBJ2-7
CDR3 protein: CASSPEVASGRAGELFF; CDR3 DNA: TGTGCCAGCAGCCCCGAGGTGGCTAGCGGGAGGGCAGGGGAGCTGTTTTTT; D gene: TRBD2; V gene: TRBV7-2; clone size: many; J gene: TRBJ2-2
CDR3 protein: CASGSDSNSPLHF; CDR3 DNA: TGTGCCAGCGGATCGGATTCTAATTCACCCCTCCACTTT; D gene: -; V gene: TRBV7-9; clone size: many; J gene: TRBJ1-6
CDR3 protein: CASSFDKNQPQHF; CDR3 DNA: TGTGCCAGCAGCTTCGACAAAAATCAGCCCCAGCATTTT; D gene: -; V gene: TRBV7-2; clone size: many; J gene: TRBJ1-5
CDR3 protein: CASSREEAYEQYF; CDR3 DNA: TGTGCCAGCAGCCGAGAGGAGGCCTACGAGCAGTACTTC; D gene: -; V gene: TRBV7-8; clone size: many; J gene: TRBJ2-7
CDR3 protein: CSAVASDTQYF; CDR3 DNA: TGCAGTGCGGTAGCGTCAGATACGCAGTATTTT; D gene: -; V gene: TRBV20-1; clone size: -; J gene: TRBJ2-3
CDR3 protein: CSVDDTIKGVTYEQYF; CDR3 DNA: TGCAGCGTTGACGATACAATCAAGGGGGTTACTTACGAGCAGTACTTC; D gene: -; V gene: TRBV29-1; clone size: -; J gene: TRBJ2-7
CDR3 protein: CASSSREMGGTQYF; CDR3 DNA: TGTGCCAGCAGTTCGCGGGAGATGGGGGGGACCCAGTACTTC; D gene: TRBD2; V gene: TRBV12-3/TRBV12-4; clone size: -; J gene: TRBJ2-5
CDR3 protein: CASSGGSGRALEQYF; CDR3 DNA: TGTGCCAGCAGCGGAGGTAGCGGGAGGGCGTTAGAGCAGTACTTC; D gene: TRBD2; V gene: TRBV7-2; clone size: many; J gene: TRBJ2-7
CDR3 protein: CASSEDLNYGYTF; CDR3 DNA: TGTGCCAGCAGCGAGGACCTAAACTATGGCTACACCTTC; D gene: -; V gene: TRBV6-5; clone size: -; J gene: TRBJ1-2
CDR3 protein: CASAGLAILQETQYF; CDR3 DNA: TGCGCCAGTGCCGGACTAGCGATTCTCCAAGAGACCCAGTACTTC; D gene: TRBD2; V gene: TRBV10-1; clone size: many; J gene: TRBJ2-5
CDR3 protein: CSARDPRGGNQPQHF; CDR3 DNA: TGCAGTGCTAGAGATCCCAGGGGAGGCAATCAGCCCCAGCATTTT; D gene: -; V gene: TRBV20-1; clone size: many; J gene: TRBJ1-5
CDR3 protein: CSAGGQMNTEAFF; CDR3 DNA: TGCAGTGCTGGAGGACAGATGAACACTGAAGCTTTCTTT; D gene: -; V gene: TRBV20-1; clone size: many; J gene: TRBJ1-1
CDR3 protein: CASSLSPGQGWDGYTF; CDR3 DNA: TGTGCCAGCAGCTTAAGTCCGGGACAGGGATGGGATGGCTACACCTTC; D gene: TRBD1; V gene: TRBV5-5; clone size: many; J gene: TRBJ1-2
CDR3 protein: CASSQERNQPQHF; CDR3 DNA: TGCGCCAGCAGCCAAGAAAGGAATCAGCCCCAGCATTTT; D gene: -; V gene: TRBV4-3; clone size: many; J gene: TRBJ1-5
CDR3 protein: CAISEGREYDEQFF; CDR3 DNA: TGTGCCATCAGTGAGGGGAGGGAGTACGATGAGCAGTTCTTC; D gene: TRBD2; V gene: TRBV10-3; clone size: many; J gene: TRBJ2-1
CDR3 protein: CASSLGQVIGLAGVGGELFF; CDR3 DNA: TGCGCCAGCAGCTTGGGACAGGTCATAGGACTAGCGGGAGTTGGCGGGGAGCTGTTTTTT; D gene: TRBD2; V gene: TRBV5-1; clone size: few; J gene: TRBJ2-2
CDR3 protein: CASSYSHSTDTQYF; CDR3 DNA: TGTGCCAGCAGTTACTCCCATAGCACAGATACGCAGTATTTT; D gene: -; V gene: TRBV6-6; clone size: few; J gene: TRBJ2-3
CDR3 protein: CSARGGGGQPQHF; CDR3 DNA: TGCAGTGCTAGGGGAGGGGGCGGGCAGCCCCAGCATTTT; D gene: TRBD1; V gene: TRBV20-1; clone size: many; J gene: TRBJ1-5
CDR3 protein: CASSLGDRGPNTEAFF; CDR3 DNA: TGTGCCAGCAGCTTGGGGGACAGGGGGCCGAACACTGAAGCTTTCTTT; D gene: TRBD1; V gene: TRBV7-9; clone size: many; J gene: TRBJ1-1
CDR3 protein: CSILKYTEAFF; CDR3 DNA: TGCAGCATTTTGAAGTACACTGAAGCTTTCTTT; D gene: -; V gene: TRBV29-1; clone size: many; J gene: TRBJ1-1